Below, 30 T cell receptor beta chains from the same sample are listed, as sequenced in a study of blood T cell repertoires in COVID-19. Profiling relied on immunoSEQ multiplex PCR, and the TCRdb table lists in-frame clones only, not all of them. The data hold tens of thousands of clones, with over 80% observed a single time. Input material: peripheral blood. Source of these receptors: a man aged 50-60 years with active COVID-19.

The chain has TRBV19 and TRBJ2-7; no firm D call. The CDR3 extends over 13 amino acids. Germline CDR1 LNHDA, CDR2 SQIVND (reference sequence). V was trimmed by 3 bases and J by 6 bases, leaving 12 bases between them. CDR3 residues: CASSMILNSEQYF. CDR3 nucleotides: TGTGCCAGTAGTATGATCCTCAACTCCGAGCAGTACTTC.

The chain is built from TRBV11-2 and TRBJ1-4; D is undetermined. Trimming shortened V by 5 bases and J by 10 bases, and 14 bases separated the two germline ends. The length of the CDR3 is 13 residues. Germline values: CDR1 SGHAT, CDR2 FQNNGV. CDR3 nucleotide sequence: TGTGCCAGCAGCCCCACAGTTGAATTAAAACTGTTTTTT. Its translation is CASSPTVELKLFF.

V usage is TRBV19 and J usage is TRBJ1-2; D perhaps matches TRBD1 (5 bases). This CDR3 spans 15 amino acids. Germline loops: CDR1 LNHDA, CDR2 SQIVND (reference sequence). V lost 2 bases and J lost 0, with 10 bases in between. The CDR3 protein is CASSIRGIANYGYTF. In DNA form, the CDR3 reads TGTGCCAGTAGTATACGGGGGATTGCTAACTATGGCTACACCTTC.

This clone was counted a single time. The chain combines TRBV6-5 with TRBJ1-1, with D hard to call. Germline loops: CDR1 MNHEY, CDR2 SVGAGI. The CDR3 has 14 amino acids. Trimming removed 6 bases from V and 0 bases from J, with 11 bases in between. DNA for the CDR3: TGTGCCAGCAGGCCGGGGATTATGAACACTGAAGCTTTCTTT. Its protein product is CASRPGIMNTEAFF.

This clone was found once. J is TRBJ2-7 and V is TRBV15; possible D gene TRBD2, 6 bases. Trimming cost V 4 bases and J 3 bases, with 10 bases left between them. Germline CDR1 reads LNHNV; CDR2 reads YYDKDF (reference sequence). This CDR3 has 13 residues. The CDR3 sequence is CATSTGLYYEQYF. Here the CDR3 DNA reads TGTGCCACCAGCACGGGACTCTACTACGAGCAGTACTTC.

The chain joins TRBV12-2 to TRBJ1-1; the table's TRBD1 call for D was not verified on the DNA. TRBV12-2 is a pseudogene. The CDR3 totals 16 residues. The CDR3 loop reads CAAGQGELFVGTEAFF. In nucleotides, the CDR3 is TGTGCTGCGGGACAGGGGGAGTTGTTTGTTGGCACTGAAGCTTTCTTT.

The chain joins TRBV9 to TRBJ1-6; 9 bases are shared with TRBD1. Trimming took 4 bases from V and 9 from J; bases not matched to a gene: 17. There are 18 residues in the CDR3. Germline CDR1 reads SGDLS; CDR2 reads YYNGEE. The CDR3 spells CASSSRGGQGGPRSPLHF. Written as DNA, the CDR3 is TGTGCCAGCAGCTCCAGGGGGGGACAGGGAGGGCCTCGTTCACCCCTCCACTTT.

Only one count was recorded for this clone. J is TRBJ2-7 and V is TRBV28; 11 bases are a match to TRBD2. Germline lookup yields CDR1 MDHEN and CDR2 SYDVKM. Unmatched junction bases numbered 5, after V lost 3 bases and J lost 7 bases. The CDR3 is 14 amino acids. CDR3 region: CASSFRGLAAEQYF. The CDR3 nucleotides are TGTGCCAGCAGTTTTCGGGGACTAGCGGCTGAGCAGTACTTC.

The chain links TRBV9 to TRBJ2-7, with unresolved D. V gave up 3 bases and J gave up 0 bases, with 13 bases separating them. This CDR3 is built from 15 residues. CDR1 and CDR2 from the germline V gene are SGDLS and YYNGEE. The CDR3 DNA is TGTGCCAGCAGCGCCTCAGGAACGAACTCCTACGAGCAGTACTTC. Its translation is CASSASGTNSYEQYF.

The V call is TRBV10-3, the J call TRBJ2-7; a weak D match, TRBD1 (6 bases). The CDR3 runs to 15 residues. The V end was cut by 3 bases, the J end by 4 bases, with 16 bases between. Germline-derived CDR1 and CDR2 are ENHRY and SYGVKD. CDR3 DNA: TGTGCCATCAGTGACCGAGACAGGTCTCAGTACGAGCAGTACTTC. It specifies CAISDRDRSQYEQYF.

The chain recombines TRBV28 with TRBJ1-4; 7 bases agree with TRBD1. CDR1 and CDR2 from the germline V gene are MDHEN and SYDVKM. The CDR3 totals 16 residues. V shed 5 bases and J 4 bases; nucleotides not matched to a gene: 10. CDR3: CASSSRSGQFNEKLFF. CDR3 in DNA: TGTGCCAGCAGTAGTAGATCGGGACAGTTTAATGAAAAACTGTTTTTT.

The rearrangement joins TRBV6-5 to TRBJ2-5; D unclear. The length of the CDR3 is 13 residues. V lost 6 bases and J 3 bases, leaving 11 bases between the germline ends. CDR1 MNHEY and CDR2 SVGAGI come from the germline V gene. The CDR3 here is CASSRTVEETQYF. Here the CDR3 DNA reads TGTGCCAGCAGCCGAACGGTGGAAGAGACCCAGTACTTC.

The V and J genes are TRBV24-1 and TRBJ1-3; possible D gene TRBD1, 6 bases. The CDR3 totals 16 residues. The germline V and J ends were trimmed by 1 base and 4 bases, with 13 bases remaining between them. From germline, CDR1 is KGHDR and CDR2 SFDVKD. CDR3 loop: CATSDFKGVRGNTIYF. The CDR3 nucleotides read TGTGCCACCAGTGATTTTAAGGGGGTGCGGGGAAACACCATATATTTT.

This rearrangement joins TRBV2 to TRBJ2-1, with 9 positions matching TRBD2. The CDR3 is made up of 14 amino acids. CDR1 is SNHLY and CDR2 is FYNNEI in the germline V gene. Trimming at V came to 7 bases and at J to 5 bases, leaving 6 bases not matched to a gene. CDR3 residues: CASKQREVNNEQFF. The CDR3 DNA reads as TGTGCCAGCAAACAGCGGGAGGTAAACAATGAGCAGTTCTTC.

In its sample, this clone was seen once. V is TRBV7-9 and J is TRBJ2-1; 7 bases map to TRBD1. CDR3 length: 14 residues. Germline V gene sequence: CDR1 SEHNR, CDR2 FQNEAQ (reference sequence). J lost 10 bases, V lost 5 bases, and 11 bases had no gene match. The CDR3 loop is CASSPEGTAIEQFF. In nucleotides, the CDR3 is TGTGCCAGCAGCCCAGAAGGGACAGCGATAGAGCAGTTCTTC.

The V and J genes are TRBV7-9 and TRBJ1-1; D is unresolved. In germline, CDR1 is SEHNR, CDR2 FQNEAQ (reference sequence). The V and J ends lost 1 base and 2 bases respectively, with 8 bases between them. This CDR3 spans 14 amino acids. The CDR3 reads CASSLGRKNTEAFF. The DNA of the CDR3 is TGTGCCAGCAGCTTAGGGAGAAAAAACACTGAAGCTTTCTTT.

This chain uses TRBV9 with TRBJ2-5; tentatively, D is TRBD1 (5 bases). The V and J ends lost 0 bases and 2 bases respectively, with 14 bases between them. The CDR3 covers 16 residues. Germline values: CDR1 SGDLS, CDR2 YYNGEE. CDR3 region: CASSVATERTQETQYF. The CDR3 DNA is TGTGCCAGCAGCGTAGCGACAGAGAGAACACAAGAGACCCAGTACTTC. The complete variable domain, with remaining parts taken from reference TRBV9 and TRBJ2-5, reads DSGVTQTPKHLITATGQRVTLRCSPRSGDLSVYWYQQSLDQGLQFLIQYYNGEERAKGNILERFSAQQFPDLHSELNLSSLELGDSALYFCASSVATERTQETQYFGPGTRLLVL.

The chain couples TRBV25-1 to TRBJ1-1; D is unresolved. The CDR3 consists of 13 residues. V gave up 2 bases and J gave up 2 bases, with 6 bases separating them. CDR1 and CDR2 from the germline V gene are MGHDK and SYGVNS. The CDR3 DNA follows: TGTGCCAGCAGTGAAGGAGGTAACACTGAAGCTTTCTTT. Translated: CASSEGGNTEAFF. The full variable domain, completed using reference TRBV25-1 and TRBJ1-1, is EADIYQTPRYLVIGTGKKITLECSQTMGHDKMYWYQQDPGMELHLIHYSYGVNSTEKGDLSSESTVSRIRTEHFPLTLESARPSHTSQYLCASSEGGNTEAFFGQGTRLTVV.

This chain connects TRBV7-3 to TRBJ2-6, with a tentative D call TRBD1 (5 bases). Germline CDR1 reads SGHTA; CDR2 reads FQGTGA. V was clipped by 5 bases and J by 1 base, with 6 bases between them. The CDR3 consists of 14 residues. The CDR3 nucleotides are TGTGCCAGCAGCCCAGGGTCTGGGGCCAACGTCCTGACTTTC. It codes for CASSPGSGANVLTF.

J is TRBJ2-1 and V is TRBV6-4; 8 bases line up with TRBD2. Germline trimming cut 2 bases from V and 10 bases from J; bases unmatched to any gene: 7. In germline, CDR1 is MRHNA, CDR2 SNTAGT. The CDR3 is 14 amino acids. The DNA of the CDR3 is TGTGCCAGCAGTGACAGGGCGGGAGGCCTAGAGCAGTTCTTC. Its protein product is CASSDRAGGLEQFF.

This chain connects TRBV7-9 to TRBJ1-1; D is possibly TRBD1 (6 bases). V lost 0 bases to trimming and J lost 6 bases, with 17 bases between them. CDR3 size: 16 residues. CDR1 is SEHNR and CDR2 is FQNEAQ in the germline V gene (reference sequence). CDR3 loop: CASSLAGAGARAEAFF. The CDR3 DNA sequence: TGTGCCAGCAGCTTAGCGGGAGCAGGGGCTAGGGCTGAAGCTTTCTTT.

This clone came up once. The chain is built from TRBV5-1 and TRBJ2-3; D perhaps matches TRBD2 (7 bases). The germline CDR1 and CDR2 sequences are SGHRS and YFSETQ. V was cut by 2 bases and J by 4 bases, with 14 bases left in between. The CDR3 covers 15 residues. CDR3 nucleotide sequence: TGCGCCAGCAGCTTCGGGGGGCCCCTCGCAGATACGCAGTATTTT. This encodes CASSFGGPLADTQYF.

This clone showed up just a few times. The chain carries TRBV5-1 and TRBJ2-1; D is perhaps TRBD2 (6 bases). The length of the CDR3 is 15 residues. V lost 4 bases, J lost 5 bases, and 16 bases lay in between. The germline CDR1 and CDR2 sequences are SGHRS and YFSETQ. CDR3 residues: CASSRLGNQNNEQFF. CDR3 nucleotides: TGCGCCAGCAGCAGACTAGGGAACCAAAACAATGAGCAGTTCTTC.

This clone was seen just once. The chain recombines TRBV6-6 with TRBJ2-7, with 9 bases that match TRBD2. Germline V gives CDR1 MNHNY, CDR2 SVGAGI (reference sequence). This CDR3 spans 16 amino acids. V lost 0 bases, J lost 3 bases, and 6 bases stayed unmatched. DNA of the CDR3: TGTGCCAGCAGTTACTCGGGGCTAGCGGGAAACTACGAGCAGTACTTC. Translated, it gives CASSYSGLAGNYEQYF.

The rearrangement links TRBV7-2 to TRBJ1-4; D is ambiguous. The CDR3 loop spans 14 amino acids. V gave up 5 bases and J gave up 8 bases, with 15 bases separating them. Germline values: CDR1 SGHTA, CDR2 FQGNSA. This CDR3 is CASSIQRSMEKLFF. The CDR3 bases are TGTGCCAGCAGCATACAGAGATCGATGGAAAAACTGTTTTTT. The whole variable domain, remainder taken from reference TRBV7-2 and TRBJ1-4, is GAGVSQSPSNKVTEKGKDVELRCDPISGHTALYWYRQSLGQGLEFLIYFQGNSAPDKSGLPSDRFSAERTGGSVSTLTIQRTQQEDSAVYLCASSIQRSMEKLFFGSGTQLSVL.

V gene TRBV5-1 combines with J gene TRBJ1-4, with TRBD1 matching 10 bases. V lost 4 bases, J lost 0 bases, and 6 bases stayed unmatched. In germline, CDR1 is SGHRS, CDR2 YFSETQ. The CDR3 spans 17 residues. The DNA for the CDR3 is TGCGCCAGCAGCCTTAGAGGACAGGGGGCAACTAATGAAAAACTGTTTTTT. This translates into CASSLRGQGATNEKLFF.

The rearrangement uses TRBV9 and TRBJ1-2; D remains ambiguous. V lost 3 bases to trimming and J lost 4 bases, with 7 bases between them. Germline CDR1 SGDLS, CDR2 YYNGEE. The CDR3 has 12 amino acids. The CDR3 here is CASSAGGYGYTF. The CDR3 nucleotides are TGTGCCAGCAGCGCGGGTGGCTATGGCTACACCTTC.

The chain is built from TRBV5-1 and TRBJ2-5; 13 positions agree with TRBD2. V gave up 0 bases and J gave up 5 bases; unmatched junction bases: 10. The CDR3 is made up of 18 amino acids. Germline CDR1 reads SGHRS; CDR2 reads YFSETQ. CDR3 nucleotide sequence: TGCGCCAGCAGCTTGGCTGGACTAGCGGGAGTAGGTCGGGAGACCCAGTACTTC. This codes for CASSLAGLAGVGRETQYF.

CDR3 DNA: TGCGCCAGCAGCCCAGATGGCAGATTCCGTAATCGGGACACCTTC. This gives the protein CASSPDGRFRNRDTF. The chain combines TRBV4-3 with TRBJ1-2; no firm D call. CDR1 is LGHNA and CDR2 is YSLEER in the germline V gene. Trimming cost V 4 bases and J 12 bases, with 24 bases left between them. This CDR3 region has 15 residues.

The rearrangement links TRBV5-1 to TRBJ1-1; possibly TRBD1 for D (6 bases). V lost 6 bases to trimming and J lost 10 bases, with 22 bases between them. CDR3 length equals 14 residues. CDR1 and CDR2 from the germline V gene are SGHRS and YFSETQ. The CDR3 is CASKDRTAAGAAFF. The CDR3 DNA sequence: TGCGCCAGCAAGGATAGGACAGCCGCAGGGGCAGCTTTCTTT.